This TCR beta chain was obtained from a study of blood T cells in healthy people across ages. Study in general: About one barcoded beta molecule per two T cells came from capture by template switching. Points from the study as a whole: Age showed a roughly linear inverse relationship with TCR beta diversity per million T cells. There were more naive CD4+ cells and higher diversity in long-lived donors than in aged donors. Naive T cell percentage showed a strong correlation with the diversity of TCR beta.

In this sample, this clonotype turned up many times. The antigen is undetermined. The authors ran a second PCR of 7 to 11 cycles using a sample-barcoded 5' primer and a J-beta primer mix. TCRdb used MiXCR to reprocess the 5' RACE reads, holding one entry per CDR3 protein. The sample lists approximately 800,000 distinct CDR3 sequences, approximately 67% occurring once. V lost 1 base to trimming and J lost 0 bases; unmatched junction nucleotides: 2. This CDR3 is 14 amino acids long. The germline V gene has CDR1 DFQATT and CDR2 SNEGSKA (reference sequence). This clonotype originated in a man aged 25-45 years in good health. The chain is built from TRBV20-1 and TRBJ2-7; the match to TRBD1 covers 8 bases. The sequenced sample was blood. CDR3 sequence reads: CSARAGTGSYEQYF. As DNA, the CDR3 is TGCAGTGCTAGAGCCGGGACAGGCTCCTACGAGCAGTACTTC.